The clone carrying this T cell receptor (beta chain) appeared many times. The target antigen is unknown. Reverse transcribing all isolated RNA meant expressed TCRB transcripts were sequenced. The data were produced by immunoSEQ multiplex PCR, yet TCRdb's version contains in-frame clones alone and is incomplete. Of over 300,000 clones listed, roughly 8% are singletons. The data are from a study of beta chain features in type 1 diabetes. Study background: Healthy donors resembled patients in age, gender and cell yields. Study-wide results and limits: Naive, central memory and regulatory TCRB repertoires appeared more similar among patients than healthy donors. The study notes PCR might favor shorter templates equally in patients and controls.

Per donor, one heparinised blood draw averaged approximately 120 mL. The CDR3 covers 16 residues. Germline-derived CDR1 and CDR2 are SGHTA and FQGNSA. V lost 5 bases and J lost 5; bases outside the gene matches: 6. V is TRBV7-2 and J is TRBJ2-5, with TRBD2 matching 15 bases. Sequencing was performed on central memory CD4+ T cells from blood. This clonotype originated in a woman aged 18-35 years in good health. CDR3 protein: CASSPGLAGGGETQYF. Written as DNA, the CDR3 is TGTGCCAGCAGCCCAGGACTAGCGGGAGGGGGTGAGACCCAGTACTTC.